Included here is one T cell receptor (beta chain) sequence, with context. These data come from a study of blood T cell repertoires in COVID-19. Study-level information: Nucleic acid was either cDNA or gDNA, and it came from T cells, B-cell-depleted T cells, or PBMCs.

The CDR3 is 15 amino acids. V shed 7 bases and J 4 bases; nucleotides not matched to a gene: 13. Germline CDR1 reads MNHEY; CDR2 reads SVGEGT. The data were produced by immunoSEQ multiplex PCR, yet TCRdb's version contains in-frame clones alone and is incomplete. The top ten clones hold more than 9% of a sample with over 100,000 clones, approximately 80% of them seen once. The source material was peripheral blood. The receptor's source is a human donor in a cohort sampled during active COVID-19. The chain has TRBV6-2 or TRBV6-3 and TRBJ2-7; 7 bases fit TRBD2. The CDR3 nucleotides are TGTGCCAGCACCCCGGAACGGGCTAGCGGATACGAGCAGTACTTC. As protein: CASTPERASGYEQYF.